This is a list of T cell receptor beta chains from one sample in a study of CD8 T cells in ankylosing spondylitis. TCRdb reprocessed the 5' RACE reads via MiXCR and lists one record per CDR3 protein. The sample includes fewer than 750,000 distinct CDR3 sequences, around 20% of them seen just once. The sequencing sample was made of blood, either unsorted or a sorted T cell fraction (not recorded which). All receptors derive from a male donor with ankylosing spondylitis. Both conserved end residues are part of each CDR3. A D gene is named only where the DNA matches it firmly. Clone size is shown for a subset of rows, as once, few, many or a class of expanded clone.

J gene | D gene | V gene | clone size | CDR3 protein | CDR3 DNA
TRBJ2-3 | TRBD2 | TRBV20-1 | NA | CSASPDSGGTDTQYF | TGCAGTGCTAGCCCCGACAGCGGGGGCACAGATACGCAGTATTTT
TRBJ1-3 | TRBD1 | TRBV9 | NA | CASSPWTGKSGNTIYF | TGTGCCAGCAGCCCGTGGACAGGGAAGTCTGGAAACACCATATATTTT
TRBJ2-7 | NA | TRBV29-1 | few | CSVYGGADYEQYF | TGCAGCGTTTACGGCGGAGCTGACTACGAGCAGTACTTC
TRBJ1-1 | NA | TRBV24-1 | few | CATSEGRDTEAFF | TGTGCCACCAGTGAAGGGAGGGACACTGAAGCTTTCTTT
TRBJ2-3 | TRBD2 | TRBV29-1 | few | CSVELLAVFTDTQYF | TGCAGCGTTGAACTCCTAGCGGTTTTCACAGATACGCAGTATTTT
TRBJ2-5 | TRBD2 | TRBV7-2 | NA | CASSLVRTSGWETQYF | TGTGCCAGCAGCTTAGTTCGGACTAGCGGCTGGGAGACCCAGTACTTC
TRBJ2-3 | NA | TRBV4-2 | many | CASSQEGGGTDTQYF | TGTGCCAGCAGCCAAGAGGGAGGTGGCACAGATACGCAGTATTTT
TRBJ2-3 | TRBD2 | TRBV20-1 | few | CSAGRLAADTQYF | TGCAGTGCTGGCCGACTAGCGGCAGATACGCAGTATTTT
TRBJ2-5 | NA | TRBV29-1 | few | CSVEEYQETQYF | TGCAGCGTTGAGGAGTACCAAGAGACCCAGTACTTC
TRBJ2-1 | TRBD1 | TRBV12-3/TRBV12-4 | few | CASSQQGSVVSYNEQFF | TGTGCCAGCAGCCAACAGGGGTCTGTAGTTTCGTACAATGAGCAGTTCTTC
TRBJ1-1 | TRBD1 | TRBV7-2 | NA | CASSFLGTAITEAFF | TGTGCCAGCAGCTTTCTAGGGACAGCCATCACTGAAGCTTTCTTT
TRBJ1-1 | TRBD1 | TRBV11-2 | NA | CASSLTGQPNTEAFF | TGTGCCAGCAGCTTGACGGGACAGCCGAACACTGAAGCTTTCTTT
TRBJ2-2 | NA | TRBV27 | NA | CASSWLSGELFF | TGTGCCAGCAGTTGGTTGTCAGGGGAGCTGTTTTTT
TRBJ2-5 | NA | TRBV20-1 | NA | CSARDPSRRETQYF | TGCAGTGCTAGAGATCCGTCTAGGCGGGAGACCCAGTACTTC
TRBJ2-2 | TRBD1 | TRBV24-1 | few | CATSFTPGQGTGELFF | TGTGCCACCAGCTTTACACCGGGACAGGGCACCGGGGAGCTGTTTTTT
TRBJ1-1 | NA | TRBV3-1 | few | CASSQRSGTEAFF | TGTGCCAGCAGCCAAAGAAGTGGGACTGAAGCTTTCTTT
TRBJ1-6 | NA | TRBV6-1 | NA | CASRPPPGVANSPLHF | TGTGCCAGCAGACCCCCCCCAGGGGTGGCGAATTCACCCCTCCACTTT
TRBJ1-1 | TRBD1 | TRBV16 | few | CASSLTGGFTNTEAFF | TGTGCCAGCAGCCTAACAGGGGGCTTTACGAACACTGAAGCTTTCTTT
TRBJ2-7 | NA | TRBV6-1 | few | CASSEAGPLEQYF | TGTGCCAGCAGTGAAGCTGGGCCGCTTGAGCAGTACTTC
TRBJ2-7 | NA | TRBV20-1 | few | CSARPMGGYEQYF | TGCAGTGCTAGACCCATGGGCGGCTACGAGCAGTACTTC
TRBJ1-1 | NA | TRBV5-1 | many | CASSLDIHTEAFF | TGCGCCAGCAGCTTGGATATCCACACTGAAGCTTTCTTT
TRBJ1-1 | NA | TRBV7-3 | few | CASSTGNGNTEAFF | TGTGCCAGCAGCACCGGAAACGGGAACACTGAAGCTTTCTTT
TRBJ2-1 | NA | TRBV9 | NA | CASSVEATYNEQFF | TGTGCCAGCAGCGTAGAGGCGACTTACAATGAGCAGTTCTTC
TRBJ2-5 | NA | TRBV20-1 | NA | CSAPRVGQETQYF | TGCAGTGCCCCCCGCGTGGGGCAAGAGACCCAGTACTTC
TRBJ2-7 | TRBD2 | TRBV7-2 | NA | CASSTGGLSHEQYF | TGTGCCAGCAGCACGGGAGGTCTTTCCCACGAGCAGTACTTC
TRBJ2-1 | TRBD2 | TRBV12-3/TRBV12-4 | NA | CASSSTSGVNEQFF | TGTGCCAGCAGTTCCACTAGCGGGGTCAATGAGCAGTTCTTC
TRBJ2-1 | TRBD2 | TRBV6-4 | NA | CASSDGTSGNYNEQFF | TGTGCCAGCAGTGACGGGACTAGCGGCAACTACAATGAGCAGTTCTTC
TRBJ2-5 | NA | TRBV12-3/TRBV12-4 | NA | CASSPTVSETQYF | TGTGCCAGCAGTCCGACAGTTTCGGAGACCCAGTACTTC